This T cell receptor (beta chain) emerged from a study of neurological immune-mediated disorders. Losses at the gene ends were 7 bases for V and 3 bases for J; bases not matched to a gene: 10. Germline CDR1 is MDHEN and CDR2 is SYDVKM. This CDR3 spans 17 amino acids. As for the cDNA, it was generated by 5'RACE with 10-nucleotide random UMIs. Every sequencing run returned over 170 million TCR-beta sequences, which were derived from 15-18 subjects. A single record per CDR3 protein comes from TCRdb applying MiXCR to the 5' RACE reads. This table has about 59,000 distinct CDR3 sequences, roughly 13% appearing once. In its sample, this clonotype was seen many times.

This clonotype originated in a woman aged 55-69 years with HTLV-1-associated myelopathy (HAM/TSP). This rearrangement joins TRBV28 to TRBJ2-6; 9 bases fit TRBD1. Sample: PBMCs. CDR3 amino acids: CASTSGTGISGANVLTF. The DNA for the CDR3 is TGTGCCAGCACCTCGGGGACAGGGATAAGTGGGGCCAACGTCCTGACTTTC.